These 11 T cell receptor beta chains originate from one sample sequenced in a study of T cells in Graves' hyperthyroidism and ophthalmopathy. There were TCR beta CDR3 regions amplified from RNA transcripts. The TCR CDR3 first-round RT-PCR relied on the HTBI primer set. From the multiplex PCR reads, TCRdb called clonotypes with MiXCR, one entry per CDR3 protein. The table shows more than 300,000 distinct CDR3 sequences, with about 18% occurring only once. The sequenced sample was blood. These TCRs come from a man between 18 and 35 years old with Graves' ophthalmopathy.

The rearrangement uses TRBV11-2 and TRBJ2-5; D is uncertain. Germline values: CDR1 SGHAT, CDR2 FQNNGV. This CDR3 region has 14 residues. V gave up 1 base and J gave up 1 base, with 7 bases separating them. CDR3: CASSLVSLQETQYF. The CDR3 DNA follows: TGTGCCAGCAGCTTAGTATCACTCCAAGAGACCCAGTACTTC.

Here the CDR3 reads CASSLGTGTTGELFF. In nucleotides, the CDR3 is TGTGCCAGCTCACTTGGGACAGGGACCACCGGGGAGCTGTTTTTT. The chain combines TRBV18 with TRBJ2-2; the match to TRBD1 covers 9 bases. The V and J ends lost 4 bases and 4 bases, in that order; junction bases with no gene match: 4. Germline V lookup: CDR1 KGHSH, CDR2 LQKENI. The CDR3 covers 15 residues.

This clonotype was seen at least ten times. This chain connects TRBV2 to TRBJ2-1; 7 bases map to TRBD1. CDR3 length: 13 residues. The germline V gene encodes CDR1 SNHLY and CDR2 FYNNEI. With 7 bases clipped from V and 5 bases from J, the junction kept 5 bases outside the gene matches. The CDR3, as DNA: TGTGCCAGCAACCGCGACAGGGACAATGAGCAGTTCTTC. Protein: CASNRDRDNEQFF. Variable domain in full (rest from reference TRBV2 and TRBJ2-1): EPEVTQTPSHQVTQMGQEVILRCVPISNHLYFYWYRQILGQKVEFLVSFYNNEISEKSEIFDDQFSVERPDGSNFTLKIRSTKLEDSAMYFCASNRDRDNEQFFGPGTRLTVL.

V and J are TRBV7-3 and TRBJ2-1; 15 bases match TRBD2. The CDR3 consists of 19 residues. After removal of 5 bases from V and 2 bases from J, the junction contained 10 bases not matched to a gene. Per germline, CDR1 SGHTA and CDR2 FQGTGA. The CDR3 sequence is CASSETGTSGGHPYNEQFF. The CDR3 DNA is TGTGCCAGCAGCGAAACCGGGACTAGCGGGGGGCATCCCTACAATGAGCAGTTCTTC.

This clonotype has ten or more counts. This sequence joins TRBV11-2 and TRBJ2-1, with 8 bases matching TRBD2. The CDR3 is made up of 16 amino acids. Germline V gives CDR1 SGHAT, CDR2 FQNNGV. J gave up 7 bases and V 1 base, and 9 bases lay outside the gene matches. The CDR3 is CASSLVESSGLNEQFF. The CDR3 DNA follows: TGTGCCAGCAGCTTAGTAGAGTCTAGCGGGCTGAATGAGCAGTTCTTC.

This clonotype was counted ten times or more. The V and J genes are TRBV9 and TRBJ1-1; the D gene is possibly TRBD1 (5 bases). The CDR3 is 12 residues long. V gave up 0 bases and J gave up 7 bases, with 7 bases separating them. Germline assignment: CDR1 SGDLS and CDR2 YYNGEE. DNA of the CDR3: TGTGCCAGCAGCGTAGCAACAGGTGAAGCTTTCTTT. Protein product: CASSVATGEAFF.

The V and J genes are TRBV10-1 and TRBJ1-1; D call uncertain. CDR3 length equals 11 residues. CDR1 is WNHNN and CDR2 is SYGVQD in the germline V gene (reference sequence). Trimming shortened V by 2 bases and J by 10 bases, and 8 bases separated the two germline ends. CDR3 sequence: CASSEGSAAFF. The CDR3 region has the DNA TGCGCCAGCAGTGAGGGCTCAGCAGCTTTCTTT.

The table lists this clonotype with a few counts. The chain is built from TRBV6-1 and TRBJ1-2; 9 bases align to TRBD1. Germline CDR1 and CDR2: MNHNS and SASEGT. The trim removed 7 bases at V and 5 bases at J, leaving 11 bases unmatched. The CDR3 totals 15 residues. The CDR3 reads CASTDAGTGTYGYTF. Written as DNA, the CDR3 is TGTGCCAGCACTGATGCCGGGACAGGGACATATGGCTACACCTTC.

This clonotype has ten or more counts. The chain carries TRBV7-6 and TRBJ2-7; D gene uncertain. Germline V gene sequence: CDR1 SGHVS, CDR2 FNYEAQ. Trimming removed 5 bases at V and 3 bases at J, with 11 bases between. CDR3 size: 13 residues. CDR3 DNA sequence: TGTGCCAGCAGCCCTCACAGACGCTACGAGCAGTACTTC. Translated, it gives CASSPHRRYEQYF.

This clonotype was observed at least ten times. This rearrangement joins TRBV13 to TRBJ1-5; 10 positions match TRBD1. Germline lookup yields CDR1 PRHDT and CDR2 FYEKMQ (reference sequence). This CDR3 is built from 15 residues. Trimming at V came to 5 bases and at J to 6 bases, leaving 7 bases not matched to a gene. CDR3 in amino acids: CASSKDRGPGQPQHF. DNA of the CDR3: TGTGCCAGCAGCAAAGACAGGGGGCCGGGTCAGCCCCAGCATTTT.

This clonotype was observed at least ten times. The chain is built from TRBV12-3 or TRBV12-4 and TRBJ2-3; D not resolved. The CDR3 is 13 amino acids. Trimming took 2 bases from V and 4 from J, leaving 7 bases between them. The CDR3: CASSLTEADTQYF. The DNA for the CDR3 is TGTGCCAGCAGTTTAACCGAGGCAGATACGCAGTATTTT.